Sequencing of this T cell receptor (beta chain) was carried out in a study of blood T cell repertoires in COVID-19. Study overall: Spain, Italy and the United States supplied samples that represented acute and convalescent COVID-19. The cDNA or gDNA used as material had been derived from T cells, B-cell-depleted T cells, or PBMCs.

From germline, CDR1 is SEHNR and CDR2 FQNEAQ (reference sequence). There are 11 residues in the CDR3. The ends were cut back, 5 bases at V and 8 bases at J, with 9 bases in the middle. Original processing notes: By means of reference gene primer amplification, nucleated cell counts were estimated. Profiled with immunoSEQ multiplex PCR; TCRdb holds only in-frame clones, not every one. For V, J and clone size, that table is used; D and trimming come from the DNA. The repertoire consists of a few hundred thousand clones, with roughly 89% occurring once and the leading ten covering about 1.5%. Input material: peripheral blood. The V gene is TRBV7-9, the J gene TRBJ2-5; D ambiguous. The TCR comes from a woman in her thirties or forties who had recovered from COVID-19. CDR3 sequence reads: CASSSDLTQYF. In nucleotides, the CDR3 is TGTGCCAGCAGCAGCGACCTTACCCAGTACTTC.